The clone carrying this T cell receptor beta chain was picked up a small number of times. Its target is unknown. With the Oncomine TCR Beta short-read assay, DNA from cultured CD4+ T cells was sequenced. Genomic DNA extraction was carried out from cultured CD4+ T cells. TCRdb reanalysed the PCR reads using MiXCR and keeps one entry per CDR3 protein. The sample consists of nearly 15,000 distinct CDR3 sequences, roughly 50% of them appearing once. Trimming stripped 6 bases from V and 4 bases from J, with 16 bases between. The CDR3 sequence is 14 residues long. CDR1 and CDR2 (germline): MNHNS, SASEGT. As to treatment: roughly 10-day PBMC culture with coronavirus spike peptide pools or control peptides (ViraFEST assay). First, ViraFEST expanded antigen-specific T cells with peptide pools, and next it sequenced the TCRs. This sample was taken from a study of vaccination and CD4 T cells after COVID-19. About the study: Participants received two doses of either BNT162b2 or mRNA-1273 vaccine. Whole-study results and caveats: Convalescent patients displayed spike mono-reactivity in 304 of 307 vaccine-specific clones.

Source material: CD4+ T cells from blood, cultured in vitro. The chain employs TRBV6-1 and TRBJ2-7; a weak D match, TRBD2 (7 bases). The origin of this receptor is a human donor who had recovered from COVID-19. The DNA of the CDR3 is TGTGCCAGCAGGATAACAGGGACTAAATACGAGCAGTACTTC. The encoded protein is CASRITGTKYEQYF.